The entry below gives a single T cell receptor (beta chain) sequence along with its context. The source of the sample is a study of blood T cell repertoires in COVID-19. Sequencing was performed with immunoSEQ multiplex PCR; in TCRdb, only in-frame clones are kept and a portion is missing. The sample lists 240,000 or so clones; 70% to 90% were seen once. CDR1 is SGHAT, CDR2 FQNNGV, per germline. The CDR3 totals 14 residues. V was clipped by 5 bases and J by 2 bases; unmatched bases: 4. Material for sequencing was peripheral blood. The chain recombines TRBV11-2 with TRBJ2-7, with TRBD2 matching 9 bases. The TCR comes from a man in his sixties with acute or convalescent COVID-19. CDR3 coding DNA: TGTGCCAGCAGCCAAACTAGCGGGCCCTACGAGCAGTACTTC. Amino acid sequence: CASSQTSGPYEQYF.